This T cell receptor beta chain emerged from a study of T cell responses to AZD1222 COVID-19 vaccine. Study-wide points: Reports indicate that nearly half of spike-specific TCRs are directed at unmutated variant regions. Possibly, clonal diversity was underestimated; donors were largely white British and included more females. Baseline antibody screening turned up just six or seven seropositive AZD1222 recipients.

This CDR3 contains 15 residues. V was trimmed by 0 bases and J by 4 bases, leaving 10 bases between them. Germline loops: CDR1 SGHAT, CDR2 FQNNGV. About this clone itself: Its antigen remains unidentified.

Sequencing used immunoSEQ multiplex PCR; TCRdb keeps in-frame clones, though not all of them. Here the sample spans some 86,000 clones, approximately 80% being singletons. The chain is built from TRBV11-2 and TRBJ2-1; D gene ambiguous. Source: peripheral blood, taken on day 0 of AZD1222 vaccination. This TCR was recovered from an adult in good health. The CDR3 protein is CASSLDIGIYNEQFF. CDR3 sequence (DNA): TGTGCCAGCAGCTTAGATATAGGCATATACAATGAGCAGTTCTTC.